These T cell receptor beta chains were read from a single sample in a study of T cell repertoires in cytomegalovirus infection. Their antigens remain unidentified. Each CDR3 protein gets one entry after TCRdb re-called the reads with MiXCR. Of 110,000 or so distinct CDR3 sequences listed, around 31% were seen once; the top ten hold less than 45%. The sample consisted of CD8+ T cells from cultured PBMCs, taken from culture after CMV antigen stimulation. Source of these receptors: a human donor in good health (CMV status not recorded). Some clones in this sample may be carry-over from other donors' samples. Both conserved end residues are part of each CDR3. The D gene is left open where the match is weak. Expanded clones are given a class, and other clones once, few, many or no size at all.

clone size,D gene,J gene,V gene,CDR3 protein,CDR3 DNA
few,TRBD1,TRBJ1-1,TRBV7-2,CASSLDLGQGLNTEAFF,TGTGCCAGCAGCTTAGATCTAGGACAGGGGTTGAACACTGAAGCTTTCTTT
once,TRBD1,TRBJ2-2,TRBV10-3,CAISDWDRKNTGELFF,TGTGCCATCAGTGATTGGGACAGGAAGAACACCGGGGAGCTGTTTTTT
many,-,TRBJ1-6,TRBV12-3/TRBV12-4,CASSPPEGAYNSPLHF,TGTGCCAGCAGTCCCCCGGAAGGAGCCTATAATTCACCCCTCCACTTT
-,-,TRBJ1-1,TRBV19,CASRAWGGSNTEAFF,TGTGCCAGTAGAGCCTGGGGGGGATCGAACACTGAAGCTTTCTTT
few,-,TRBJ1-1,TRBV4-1,CASSREPVGGRVPEAFF,TGCGCCAGCAGCCGAGAGCCAGTAGGAGGGAGGGTACCTGAAGCTTTCTTT
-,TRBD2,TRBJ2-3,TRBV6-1,CASSETSGGGNTDTQYF,TGTGCCAGCAGTGAGACTAGCGGGGGGGGAAACACAGATACGCAGTATTTT
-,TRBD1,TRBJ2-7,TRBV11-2,CASSSQGASYEQYF,TGTGCCAGCAGCTCACAGGGGGCGTCCTACGAGCAGTACTTC
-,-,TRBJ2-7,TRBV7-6,CASSSVYEQYF,TGTGCCAGCAGCTCGGTATACGAGCAGTACTTC
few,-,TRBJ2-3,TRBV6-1,CASSDSYQLPTDTQYF,TGTGCCAGCAGTGACAGCTACCAACTACCCACAGATACGCAGTATTTT
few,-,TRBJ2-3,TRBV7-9,CASSEIGGPGDTQYF,TGTGCCAGCAGCGAAATCGGGGGGCCGGGGGATACGCAGTATTTT
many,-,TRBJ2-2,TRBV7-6,CASSLNLQPRSNTGELFF,TGTGCCAGCAGCCTGAATTTACAGCCCAGGAGCAACACCGGGGAGCTGTTTTTT
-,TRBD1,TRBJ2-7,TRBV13,CASSPTDRETSYEQYF,TGTGCCAGCAGCCCCACCGACAGGGAAACTTCCTACGAGCAGTACTTC
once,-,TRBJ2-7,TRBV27,CASSPQGFLYEQYF,TGTGCCAGCAGCCCCCAGGGGTTCCTCTACGAGCAGTACTTC
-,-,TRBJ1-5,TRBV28,CASADVYSNQPQHF,TGTGCCAGCGCAGACGTCTATAGCAATCAGCCCCAGCATTTT
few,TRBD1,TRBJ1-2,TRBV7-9,CASSLEGAYYGYTF,TGTGCCAGCAGCTTAGAGGGGGCCTACTATGGCTACACCTTC
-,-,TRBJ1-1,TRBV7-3,CASSLSVGAESTEAFF,TGTGCCAGCAGCTTAAGTGTTGGGGCAGAGAGCACTGAAGCTTTCTTT
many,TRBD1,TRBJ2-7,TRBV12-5,CASAPGQVFEQYF,TGTGCTAGTGCCCCCGGACAGGTCTTCGAGCAGTACTTC
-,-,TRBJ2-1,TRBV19,CASSPPGSYNEQFF,TGTGCCAGTAGCCCACCAGGGTCCTACAATGAGCAGTTCTTC
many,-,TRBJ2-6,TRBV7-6,CASSPDPGHLSGANVLTF,TGTGCCAGCAGCCCCGATCCGGGACACCTCTCTGGGGCCAACGTCCTGACTTTC
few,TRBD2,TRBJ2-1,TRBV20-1,CSAARLAGGKGLFF,TGCAGTGCTGCCCGGCTAGCGGGGGGCAAAGGGCTGTTCTTC
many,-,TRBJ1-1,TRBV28,CASRRVGTEAFF,TGTGCCAGCAGGAGAGTAGGCACTGAAGCTTTCTTT
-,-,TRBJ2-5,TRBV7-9,CASSGERVYETQYF,TGTGCCAGCAGCGGCGAGAGGGTGTACGAGACCCAGTACTTC
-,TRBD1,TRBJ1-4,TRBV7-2,CANKGTGGNEKLFF,TGTGCCAACAAAGGGACAGGGGGAAATGAAAAACTGTTTTTT
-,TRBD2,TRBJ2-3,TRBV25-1,CASSEVSGGLSTDTQYF,TGTGCCAGCAGTGAAGTCAGCGGGGGCCTAAGCACAGATACGCAGTATTTT
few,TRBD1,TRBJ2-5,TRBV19,CASSIRDRTQETQYF,TGTGCCAGTAGTATCCGGGACAGAACCCAAGAGACCCAGTACTTC
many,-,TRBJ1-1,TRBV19,CASSIGVEAFF,TGTGCCAGTAGTATAGGGGTTGAAGCTTTCTTT
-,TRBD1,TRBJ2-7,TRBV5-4,CASSLYGQGQDEQYF,TGTGCCAGCAGCTTGTACGGACAGGGTCAAGATGAGCAGTACTTC
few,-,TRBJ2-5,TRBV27,CASSLSRTAAETQYF,TGTGCCAGCAGTTTATCGCGGACGGCGGCAGAGACCCAGTACTTC
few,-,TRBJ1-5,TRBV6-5,CASSPANPGDLNQPQHF,TGTGCCAGCAGCCCGGCAAATCCGGGGGACCTCAATCAGCCCCAGCATTTT
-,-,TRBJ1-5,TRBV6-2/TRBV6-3,CASSYGTESNQPQHF,TGTGCCAGCAGTTACGGAACGGAGAGCAATCAGCCCCAGCATTTT
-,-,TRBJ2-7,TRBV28,CASQGRGFSYEQYF,TGTGCCAGCCAGGGACGGGGGTTTTCCTACGAGCAGTACTTC
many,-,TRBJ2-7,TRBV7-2,CASSLGGGPYEQYF,TGTGCCAGCAGCTTAGGGGGGGGGCCCTACGAGCAGTACTTC
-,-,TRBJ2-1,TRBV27,CASNPNRAYNEQFF,TGTGCCAGCAACCCGAACAGGGCGTACAATGAGCAGTTCTTC
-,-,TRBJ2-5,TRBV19,CASSISAGLRQETQYF,TGTGCCAGTAGTATTTCTGCTGGACTGAGACAAGAGACCCAGTACTTC
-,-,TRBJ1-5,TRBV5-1,CASSLDPRGNQPQHF,TGCGCCAGCAGCTTGGATCCAAGGGGTAACCAGCCCCAGCATTTT
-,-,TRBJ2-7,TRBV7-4,CASSLNPRPYEQYF,TGTGCCAGCAGCTTAAACCCTCGACCCTACGAGCAGTACTTC
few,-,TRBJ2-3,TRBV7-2,CASSLGENPDTQYF,TGTGCCAGCAGCTTAGGCGAGAATCCCGATACGCAGTATTTT
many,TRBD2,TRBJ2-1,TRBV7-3,CASSYGGGSYNEQFF,TGTGCCAGCAGCTATGGCGGGGGCTCCTACAATGAGCAGTTCTTC
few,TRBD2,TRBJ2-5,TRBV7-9,CASSLIRLAGEETQYF,TGTGCCAGCAGCTTAATCAGACTAGCGGGGGAAGAGACCCAGTACTTC